This T cell receptor (beta chain) comes out of a study of CD8 T cells in ankylosing spondylitis. Study-wide findings and caveats: A CD8+ phenotype characterized the disease-linked clones, which were relatively rare in peripheral blood. Certain motif variants had earlier been reported in reactive arthritis synovial fluid and blood. Among TCR beta sequences, a motif of several highly homologous variants appeared characteristic of ankylosing spondylitis blood.

On this clonotype itself: Its antigen is unidentified.

TCRdb redid the calling of the 5' RACE reads with MiXCR, one entry per CDR3 protein. The sample carries roughly 60,000 distinct CDR3 sequences, 6.2% recorded once. The clonotype originates from a male donor with ankylosing spondylitis. The source material was synovial fluid, either unsorted or a sorted T cell fraction (not recorded which).

The CDR3 is CASSQSPSQPQHF. CDR3 coding DNA: TGTGCCAGCAGCCAATCCCCAAGTCAGCCCCAGCATTTT. This chain uses TRBV3-1 with TRBJ1-5, with D hard to call. Germline V gene sequence: CDR1 LGHDT, CDR2 YNNKEL (reference sequence). Trimming took 2 bases from V and 6 from J, leaving 8 bases between them. This CDR3 spans 13 amino acids.